A single sample gave rise to the 12 T cell receptor beta chains below, sequenced in a study of T cell clonality in common variable immunodeficiency. Study-wide findings and caveats: Reportedly, TCR beta sequences from common variable immunodeficiency showed fewer deletions and N-nucleotide insertions.

This table comes from immunoSEQ multiplex PCR, and its TCRdb copy is limited to in-frame clones, with some not included. Listed for the sample are some 28,000 clones, none seen a single time. These TCRs are of unknown antigen specificity. The specimen was peripheral blood mononuclear cells. The receptors originated from a human donor with common variable immunodeficiency.

Sample share makes this clone medium-sized (0.01 to 0.1%). CDR3 DNA (partial): TGTGCCAGTAGACCCATGGACAGGGGTTTGAATAATTCACCC. Translated: CASRPMDRGLNNSP. The entire CDR3 reads CASRPMDRGLNNSPLHF. The chain uses TRBV19 and TRBJ1-6; 9 bases are shared with TRBD1. The read halts 3 residues ahead of the CDR3 end, with the missing end drawn from the germline J gene. The trim removed 6 bases at V and 5 bases at J, leaving 11 bases unmatched. The germline V gene has CDR1 LNHDA and CDR2 SQIVND (reference sequence). CDR3 size: 17 residues. Full variable domain (missing parts from reference TRBV19 and TRBJ1-6): DGGITQSPKYLFRKEGQNVTLSCEQNLNHDAMYWYRQDPGQGLRLIYYSQIVNDFQKGDIAEGYSVSREKKESFPLTVTSAQKNPTAFYLCASRPMDRGLNNSPLHFGNGTRLTVT.

Many counts were recorded for this clone. The read is 3 residues too short to cover the CDR3 end, so that end is filled in from the germline J gene. The chain joins TRBV6-1 to TRBJ1-1, with D unresolved. Germline lookup yields CDR1 MNHNS and CDR2 SASEGT. The V end lost 2 bases, the J end lost 5 bases, and 12 bases lay between the germline ends. The CDR3 has 14 amino acids. Partial CDR3 DNA: TGTGCCAGCAGTGAACCGGGGTGGTGGACTGAA. It encodes CASSEPGWWTE. The full CDR3 is CASSEPGWWTEAFF.

Note on this clone: The read comes to an end 3 residues before the CDR3 does, leaving the germline J gene to fill in the end. The V gene is TRBV2, the J gene TRBJ1-1; D is perhaps TRBD1 (6 bases). Per germline, CDR1 SNHLY and CDR2 FYNNEI. This CDR3 has 13 residues. The DNA read from the CDR3 is TGTGCCAGCAGCTGGGGAATGGACAGAAAA. Its protein is CASSWGMDRK. The complete CDR3 sequence is CASSWGMDRKAFF. The variable domain in full, completed from reference TRBV2 and TRBJ1-1, reads EPEVTQTPSHQVTQMGQEVILRCVPISNHLYFYWYRQILGQKVEFLVSFYNNEISEKSEIFDDQFSVERPDGSNFTLKIRSTKLEDSAMYFCASSWGMDRKAFFGQGTRLTVV.

The DNA read from the CDR3 is TGTGCCTGGAGTGCCCGGGACACGAGCTCCTACGAG. Residues: CAWSARDTSSYE. The entire CDR3 protein reads CAWSARDTSSYEQYF. The rearrangement links TRBV30 to TRBJ2-7; D possibly corresponds to TRBD1 (6 bases). The CDR3 end falls 3 residues outside the read, so it is completed with the germline J gene. V was shortened by 1 base and J by 0 bases, with 13 bases between the two germline ends. The CDR3 has 15 residues. Germline CDR1 reads GTSNPN; CDR2 reads SVGIG (reference sequence).

This clone came up a few times. The read gets to within 3 residues of the CDR3 end, and the germline J gene fills in the rest. The V gene is TRBV5-1, the J gene TRBJ2-5; tentative D call: TRBD1 (7 bases). Trimming stripped 1 base from V and 5 bases from J, with 12 bases between. Germline V gives CDR1 SGHRS, CDR2 YFSETQ. The CDR3 is made up of 14 amino acids. The part of the CDR3 DNA that was read is TGCGCCAGCAGCTTGAGGCCAGGGGGGGAGACC. Its protein is CASSLRPGGET. The CDR3 reads in full as CASSLRPGGETQYF.

This clone has ten or more counts. The read halts 3 residues ahead of the CDR3 end, with the missing end drawn from the germline J gene. This chain connects TRBV6-2 or TRBV6-3 to TRBJ2-1; 8 bases match TRBD1. The germline V gene has CDR1 MNHEY and CDR2 SVGEGT. The CDR3 sequence is 16 residues long. Germline trimming cut 7 bases from V and 3 bases from J; bases unmatched to any gene: 11. The part of the CDR3 DNA that was read is TGTGCCAGCACCCCAGACGGACAGGGAATCTACAATGAG. Translated, it gives CASTPDGQGIYNE. The complete CDR3 sequence is CASTPDGQGIYNEQFF.

Points on this clone: The CDR3 end lies 3 residues beyond the end of the read and is filled in from the germline J gene. The V gene is TRBV7-9, the J gene TRBJ2-3; 7 bases agree with TRBD1. This CDR3 spans 15 amino acids. The J segment lost 3 bases and the V segment lost 1 base, leaving 4 bases of the junction unmatched. CDR1 and CDR2 (germline): SEHNR, FQNEAQ (reference sequence). This CDR3 is CASSLDRGLTDTQYF. CDR3 DNA, as far as it was read: TGTGCCAGCAGCTTAGACAGGGGCTTGACAGATACG. Looking up the rest from reference TRBV7-9 and TRBJ2-3 gives the full variable domain: DTGVSQNPRHKITKRGQNVTFRCDPISEHNRLYWYRQTLGQGPEFLTYFQNEAQLEKSRLLSDRFSAERPKGSFSTLEIQRTEQGDSAMYLCASSLDRGLTDTQYFGPGTRLTVL.

This clone is medium-sized by share. The observed sequence ends 3 residues before the CDR3 terminus, with the missing tail filled in from the germline J gene. The V call is TRBV7-2, the J call TRBJ1-1; 7 positions agree with TRBD1. The CDR3 is 15 amino acids. Germline V CDR1 and CDR2: SGHTA, FQGNSA. J was trimmed by 1 base and V by 1 base; bases with no gene match: 3. This chain's CDR3 is CASSLGDSQNTEAFF. The part of the CDR3 DNA that was read is TGTGCCAGCAGCTTAGGGGACAGCCAGAACACTGAA. The full variable domain, its missing parts supplied by reference TRBV7-2 and TRBJ1-1, is GAGVSQSPSNKVTEKGKDVELRCDPISGHTALYWYRQSLGQGLEFLIYFQGNSAPDKSGLPSDRFSAERTGGSVSTLTIQRTQQEDSAVYLCASSLGDSQNTEAFFGQGTRLTVV.

Turning to this clone: The read terminates 3 residues before the CDR3 end, so the remaining end is supplied by the germline J gene. This chain joins TRBV5-1 and TRBJ2-3; D is ambiguous. Germline V gene lookup returns CDR1 SGHRS and CDR2 YFSETQ. The CDR3 contains 14 residues. V lost 4 bases to trimming and J lost 0 bases, with 9 bases between them. Here the CDR3 reads CASSVTGSTDTQYF. The CDR3 DNA, read in part, is TGCGCCAGCAGCGTGACTGGGAGCACAGATACG. Full variable domain (remainder filled in from reference TRBV5-1 and TRBJ2-3): KAGVTQTPRYLIKTRGQQVTLSCSPISGHRSVSWYQQTPGQGLQFLFEYFSETQRNKGNFPGRFSGRQFSNSRSEMNVSTLELGDSALYLCASSVTGSTDTQYFGPGTRLTVL.

Regarding this clone: The missing CDR3 end, 3 residues past where the read stops, is filled in from the germline J gene. This chain joins TRBV30 and TRBJ1-5; maybe TRBD1 (6 bases). Trimming took 3 bases from V and 4 from J, leaving 13 bases between them. The CDR3 loop spans 14 amino acids. Germline CDR1 GTSNPN, CDR2 SVGIG (reference sequence). CDR3 in amino acids: CAWSPRGNNQPQHF. CDR3 DNA, as far as it was read: TGTGCCTGGAGCCCTAGGGGGAATAATCAGCCC.

A note on this clone: The CDR3 goes on 3 residues after the read ends, and that part is filled in from the germline J gene. The chain couples TRBV7-2 to TRBJ1-1; 8 positions match TRBD1. Germline CDR1 is SGHTA and CDR2 is FQGNSA. The CDR3 loop spans 15 amino acids. V gave up 5 bases and J gave up 0 bases; unmatched junction bases: 5. The CDR3 here is CASSPRQGLNTEAFF. The DNA read from the CDR3 is TGTGCCAGCAGCCCGCGACAGGGGTTGAACACTGAA.

A remark on this clone: The read comes to an end 3 residues before the CDR3 does, leaving the germline J gene to fill in the end. The chain links TRBV18 to TRBJ2-2; 8 bases agree with TRBD1. Unmatched junction bases numbered 4, after V lost 0 bases and J lost 7 bases. This CDR3 comprises 15 residues. Germline CDR1 and CDR2: KGHSH and LQKENI. The CDR3 loop is CASSPPGQALGELFF. Incomplete CDR3 DNA: TGTGCCAGCTCACCACCGGGACAGGCCCTCGGGGAG.